A single sample is the source of the 8 T cell receptor beta chains below, sequenced in a study of blood T cell repertoires in COVID-19. Profiled with immunoSEQ multiplex PCR; TCRdb holds only in-frame clones, not every one. The sample has more than 300,000 clones, more than 75% seen once. The sample comprised PBMCs or T cells enriched from blood (not recorded which). Receptors originate from a young woman who had recovered from COVID-19.

The V gene is TRBV9, the J gene TRBJ2-3, with 11 bases matching TRBD2. This CDR3 is 16 amino acids long. J was trimmed by 4 bases and V by 5 bases; bases with no gene match: 9. CDR1 is SGDLS, CDR2 YYNGEE, per germline. CDR3 sequence reads: CASSAGTSGAPDTQYF. CDR3 nucleotides: TGTGCCAGCAGTGCGGGGACTAGCGGAGCCCCAGATACGCAGTATTTT. The full variable domain, rest sourced from reference TRBV9 and TRBJ2-3, is DSGVTQTPKHLITATGQRVTLRCSPRSGDLSVYWYQQSLDQGLQFLIQYYNGEERAKGNILERFSAQQFPDLHSELNLSSLELGDSALYFCASSAGTSGAPDTQYFGPGTRLTVL.

V and J are TRBV7-2 and TRBJ1-1, with D unclear. The V end was cut by 3 bases, the J end by 5 bases, with 7 bases between. The CDR3 loop spans 12 amino acids. CDR1 SGHTA and CDR2 FQGNSA come from the germline V gene. This CDR3 is CASSFRPTEAFF. The CDR3 DNA is TGTGCCAGCAGCTTTCGTCCGACTGAAGCTTTCTTT.

The chain couples TRBV7-3 to TRBJ1-2; perhaps TRBD1 as D (5 bases). The germline CDR1 and CDR2 sequences are SGHTA and FQGTGA. This CDR3 has 13 residues. V lost 5 bases to trimming and J lost 7 bases, with 14 bases between them. CDR3 bases: TGTGCCAGCAGCCCGAGGCCAGGGTCTGGCTACACCTTC. Its protein product is CASSPRPGSGYTF.

In this sample, this clone turned up once. The chain has TRBV2 and TRBJ2-5; D is perhaps TRBD1 (6 bases). V lost 6 bases and J 4 bases, leaving 15 bases between the germline ends. CDR1 is SNHLY and CDR2 is FYNNEI in the germline V gene. CDR3 length: 14 amino acids. The CDR3 nucleotides are TGTGCCAGCAGCGCACAGGGAAACTCAGAGACCCAGTACTTC. This translates into CASSAQGNSETQYF.

V usage is TRBV6-5 and J usage is TRBJ1-3, with D hard to call. The CDR3 totals 13 residues. Trimming shortened V by 7 bases and J by 0 bases, and 7 bases separated the two germline ends. Germline lookup yields CDR1 MNHEY and CDR2 SVGAGI. The chain's CDR3 is CASIDTSGNTIYF. The CDR3 DNA reads as TGTGCCAGCATAGACACCTCTGGAAACACCATATATTTT.

The genes are TRBV4-3 and TRBJ2-1; D unclear. CDR1 is LGHNA and CDR2 is YSLEER in the germline V gene. The ends were cut back, 6 bases at V and 6 bases at J, with 9 bases in the middle. This CDR3 is 12 amino acids long. As DNA, the CDR3 is TGCGCCAGCAGTGGCCAGTCCAATGAGCAGTTCTTC. Encoded protein: CASSGQSNEQFF.

The V gene is TRBV7-6, the J gene TRBJ1-6; 7 bases map to TRBD1. Germline V CDR1 and CDR2: SGHVS, FNYEAQ. V shed 1 base and J 5 bases; nucleotides not matched to a gene: 5. This CDR3 comprises 16 residues. The CDR3 sequence: CASSLEADRDNSPLHF. In DNA form, the CDR3 reads TGTGCCAGCAGCTTAGAGGCTGACAGGGATAATTCACCCCTCCACTTT. Supplemented by reference TRBV7-6 and TRBJ1-6, the full variable domain reads GAGVSQSPRYKVTKRGQDVALRCDPISGHVSLYWYRQALGQGPEFLTYFNYEAQQDKSGLPNDRFSAERPEGSISTLTIQRTEQRDSAMYRCASSLEADRDNSPLHFGNGTRLTVT.

In DNA form, the CDR3 reads TGTGCCATCAGTCCTCAGGGCGTTGCTGAAGCTTTCTTT. Its translation is CAISPQGVAEAFF. The gene calls are TRBV10-3 and TRBJ1-1, with a possible D match to TRBD1 (5 bases). The CDR3 extends over 13 amino acids. The V and J ends lost 5 bases and 6 bases respectively, with 13 bases between them. In germline, CDR1 is ENHRY, CDR2 SYGVKD.